The 25 T cell receptor beta chains below were found in one sample sequenced in a study of graft-versus-host responses after intestinal transplantation. Graft material was processed, releasing intraepithelial and lamina propria lymphocytes. Profiled with immunoSEQ multiplex PCR; TCRdb holds only in-frame clones, not every one. This table holds some 15,000 clones, approximately 80% found once. Sequenced here: ileum tissue, sampled approximately 83 weeks after intestinal transplantation. All receptors come from a human patient who received an intestinal transplant, so some T cells may come from the graft donor.

V is TRBV4-1 and J is TRBJ2-7; TRBD1 might be the D (5 bases). The CDR3 runs to 15 residues. The germline V gene has CDR1 MGHRA and CDR2 YSYEKL. Deletions cut 1 base from V and 0 bases from J, with 10 bases between. The CDR3 loop reads CASSQAPTVSYEQYF. Here the CDR3 DNA reads TGCGCCAGCAGCCAAGCTCCGACAGTCTCCTACGAGCAGTACTTC.

The gene calls are TRBV4-1 and TRBJ2-5; possible D gene TRBD2, 7 bases. CDR3 length: 18 amino acids. In germline, CDR1 is MGHRA, CDR2 YSYEKL. V was shortened by 1 base and J by 3 bases, with 21 bases between the two germline ends. The CDR3 spells CASSQVHLRTRGKETQYF. CDR3 coding DNA: TGCGCCAGCAGCCAAGTACATCTCCGGACTAGGGGGAAAGAGACCCAGTACTTC.

This chain connects TRBV15 to TRBJ2-5; 8 positions match TRBD2. Germline CDR1 is LNHNV and CDR2 is YYDKDF (reference sequence). The length of the CDR3 is 14 residues. V lost 1 base, J lost 5 bases, and 3 bases stayed unmatched. The DNA of the CDR3 is TGTGCCACCAGCAGAGTCGGGGGGGCCGAGACCCAGTACTTC. This encodes CATSRVGGAETQYF.

The chain employs TRBV4-1 and TRBJ2-3; no clear D. V was clipped by 0 bases and J by 4 bases, with 11 bases between them. The germline V gene encodes CDR1 MGHRA and CDR2 YSYEKL. The CDR3 sequence is 15 residues long. The CDR3 here is CASSQEWNGADTQYF. The DNA of the CDR3 is TGCGCCAGCAGCCAAGAATGGAACGGAGCAGATACGCAGTATTTT.

This chain links TRBV12-5 with TRBJ2-7; D gene ambiguous. In germline, CDR1 is LGHNT, CDR2 FRNRAP. The ends were cut back, 1 base at V and 0 bases at J, with 7 bases in the middle. CDR3 length: 14 amino acids. The DNA of the CDR3 is TGTGCTAGTGGTTTGGGCCCGAGCTCCTACGAGCAGTACTTC. Encoded protein: CASGLGPSSYEQYF.

This clone occurred a few times. The V call is TRBV5-1, the J call TRBJ2-5; TRBD2 matches 10 bases. CDR1 is SGHRS and CDR2 is YFSETQ in the germline V gene. The CDR3 loop spans 14 amino acids. The ends lost 2 bases at V and 9 bases at J; junction bases unmatched: 7. The CDR3: CASSLGSGGYSQYF. CDR3 nucleotide sequence: TGCGCCAGCAGCTTAGGTAGCGGGGGGTACTCCCAGTACTTC.

This clone was observed once. The chain has TRBV7-6 and TRBJ2-1; 14 nucleotides agree with TRBD2. From germline, CDR1 is SGHVS and CDR2 FNYEAQ. The CDR3 totals 17 residues. Unmatched junction bases numbered 11, after V lost 5 bases and J lost 8 bases. CDR3 nucleotide sequence: TGTGCCAGCAGCCCAAAGACTAGCGGGGGGGCCTGGCATGAGCAGTTCTTC. This encodes CASSPKTSGGAWHEQFF. Variable domain in full (rest from reference TRBV7-6 and TRBJ2-1): GAGVSQSPRYKVTKRGQDVALRCDPISGHVSLYWYRQALGQGPEFLTYFNYEAQQDKSGLPNDRFSAERPEGSISTLTIQRTEQRDSAMYRCASSPKTSGGAWHEQFFGPGTRLTVL.

The chain joins TRBV6-5 to TRBJ2-3; D is undetermined. This CDR3 is built from 16 residues. The V gene lost 0 bases and the J gene lost 2 bases, with 12 bases spanning the gap. Germline loops: CDR1 MNHEY, CDR2 SVGAGI. The CDR3 coding sequence is TGTGCCAGCAGTTACTCGTTCGATTCCCCCACAGATACGCAGTATTTT. Protein sequence: CASSYSFDSPTDTQYF.

The table lists this clone with a few counts. V and J are TRBV5-1 and TRBJ2-7; tentatively, D is TRBD1 (5 bases). Germline values: CDR1 SGHRS, CDR2 YFSETQ. Trimming removed 3 bases from V and 0 bases from J, with 10 bases in between. CDR3 length: 14 residues. The CDR3 nucleotides are TGCGCCAGCAGCTCGGACACGAGCTCCTACGAGCAGTACTTC. Protein sequence: CASSSDTSSYEQYF.

In DNA form, the CDR3 reads TGTGCCAGCAGCTTAGGGGGGCCCGGTTTCCGCCAGACAGATACGCAGTATTTT. Translation: CASSLGGPGFRQTDTQYF. The V call is TRBV7-2, the J call TRBJ2-3; the D gene is possibly TRBD1 (6 bases). The length of the CDR3 is 18 residues. Germline V lookup: CDR1 SGHTA, CDR2 FQGNSA. Between the trimmed V and J ends, which lost 1 base and 3 bases, there was a span of 20 bases.

This clone is labeled as medium-sized. This sequence joins TRBV19 and TRBJ1-3; 7 nucleotides line up with TRBD1. V trimming: 10 bases; J trimming: 2 bases; junction bases outside the gene matches: 5. Germline lookup yields CDR1 LNHDA and CDR2 SQIVND (reference sequence). This CDR3 contains 13 residues. CDR3 loop: CATAQGTGNTIYF. The CDR3 DNA reads as TGTGCCACCGCACAGGGGACTGGAAACACCATATATTTT.

The V call is TRBV7-8, the J call TRBJ2-1; D is possibly TRBD2 (5 bases). The germline V gene has CDR1 SGHVS and CDR2 FQNEAQ. This CDR3 contains 14 residues. Between the trimmed V and J ends, which lost 1 base and 3 bases, there was a span of 7 bases. The CDR3 loop reads CASSLVGSYNEQFF. Written as DNA, the CDR3 is TGTGCCAGCAGCTTAGTGGGGAGCTACAATGAGCAGTTCTTC.

The rearrangement uses TRBV5-6 and TRBJ2-5; D is possibly TRBD1 or TRBD2 (5 bases each). Deletions cut 2 bases from V and 4 bases from J, with 18 bases between. The CDR3 has 16 residues. Germline CDR1 reads SGHDT; CDR2 reads YYEEEE. The CDR3 sequence: CASSLRFRGRAETQYF. In DNA, the CDR3 is TGTGCCAGCAGCTTAAGGTTCCGGGGACGGGCAGAGACCCAGTACTTC.

The chain carries TRBV7-9 and TRBJ2-1; TRBD1 aligns across 9 bases. Germline V gives CDR1 SEHNR, CDR2 FQNEAQ (reference sequence). The V and J ends lost 4 bases and 8 bases, in that order; junction bases with no gene match: 9. CDR3 length equals 15 residues. CDR3 in amino acids: CASSSRDRVLDEQFF. The DNA for the CDR3 is TGTGCCAGCAGCTCCCGGGACAGGGTCCTCGATGAGCAGTTCTTC.

The chain uses TRBV5-6 and TRBJ2-5, with D perhaps assigned TRBD1 or TRBD2 (6 bases each). Germline V gives CDR1 SGHDT, CDR2 YYEEEE. Trimming pared 4 bases from V and 7 bases from J, leaving 17 bases between. There are 14 residues in the CDR3. CDR3 amino acids: CASSPAQGGGTQYF. CDR3 coding DNA: TGTGCCAGCAGCCCGGCTCAAGGGGGAGGGACCCAGTACTTC.

The genes are TRBV7-9 and TRBJ1-2; no clear D. The CDR3 consists of 13 residues. Germline values: CDR1 SEHNR, CDR2 FQNEAQ (reference sequence). Trimming removed 4 bases from V and 9 bases from J, with 15 bases in between. The CDR3 sequence: CASSSTGPVSYTF. The CDR3 DNA follows: TGTGCCAGCAGCTCCACCGGGCCCGTAAGCTACACCTTC. Looking up the rest from reference TRBV7-9 and TRBJ1-2 gives the full variable domain: DTGVSQNPRHKITKRGQNVTFRCDPISEHNRLYWYRQTLGQGPEFLTYFQNEAQLEKSRLLSDRFSAERPKGSFSTLEIQRTEQGDSAMYLCASSSTGPVSYTFGSGTRLTVV.

The rearrangement uses TRBV7-2 and TRBJ2-7; D might be TRBD1 (5 bases). CDR3 length: 13 residues. Per the germline V gene, CDR1 is SGHTA and CDR2 is FQGNSA. The V end was cut by 6 bases, the J end by 3 bases, with 12 bases between. CDR3 nucleotide sequence: TGTGCCAGCAGTCCGACAGCTTACTACGAGCAGTACTTC. Amino acid sequence: CASSPTAYYEQYF.

The rearrangement joins TRBV9 to TRBJ2-7; D is possibly TRBD1 (6 bases). The CDR3 is 14 amino acids. Germline V gives CDR1 SGDLS, CDR2 YYNGEE. V lost 0 bases to trimming and J lost 2 bases, with 9 bases between them. As DNA, the CDR3 is TGTGCCAGCAGCGTAGGGACAGCCACCTACGAGCAGTACTTC. It codes for CASSVGTATYEQYF.

This chain joins TRBV25-1 and TRBJ1-6; TRBD1 might be the D (5 bases). Germline CDR1 and CDR2: MGHDK and SYGVNS. V was clipped by 4 bases and J by 10 bases, with 20 bases between them. The CDR3 covers 16 residues. The CDR3 coding sequence is TGTGCCAGCAGTGTTTCGGGGGTTTTAGGACAATCACCCCTCCACTTT. Translating gives CASSVSGVLGQSPLHF.

The chain couples TRBV19 to TRBJ2-5, with 10 bases lining up with TRBD1. The V and J ends lost 6 bases and 5 bases, in that order; junction bases with no gene match: 6. The CDR3 has 14 residues. Per germline, CDR1 LNHDA and CDR2 SQIVND (reference sequence). The CDR3 nucleotides read TGTGCCAGTAGCCCGACAGGGGGCACGGAGACCCAGTACTTC. It is translated as CASSPTGGTETQYF.

The chain combines TRBV18 with TRBJ2-5; D is uncertain. The J call may be faulty, since TRBJ2-7 better matches the DNA end. The CDR3 has 16 residues. The germline CDR1 and CDR2 sequences are KGHSH and LQKENI. CDR3 protein: CASSPDRWTSSYEQYF. CDR3 DNA sequence: TGTGCCAGCTCACCAGACCGTTGGACCTCTTCCTACGAGCAGTACTTC.

With respect to this clone: One end of the junction fails to match germline, which may point to a read error. This chain connects TRBV4-1 to TRBJ2-7; D call uncertain. CDR1 and CDR2 from the germline V gene are MGHRA and YSYEKL. The CDR3 contains 16 residues. Written as DNA, the CDR3 is TGTGCCAGCAGCCAAGTAAAAACCATACCAGACTACGAGCAGTACTTC. Protein sequence: CASSQVKTIPDYEQYF.

There are a few counts of this clone. The chain joins TRBV30 to TRBJ1-6; D is unclear. The V gene's germline CDR1 is GTSNPN and CDR2 SVGIG (reference sequence). CDR3 length: 13 residues. V lost 0 bases to trimming and J lost 10 bases, with 10 bases between them. For the CDR3, the DNA is TGTGCCTGGAGTGTGGCAGGTGTCTCACCCCTCCACTTT. It specifies CAWSVAGVSPLHF.

The chain employs TRBV6-1 and TRBJ1-6; 8 bases agree with TRBD1. The V gene end was trimmed by 3 bases and the J gene end by 8 bases; junction bases not matched to a gene: 3. The CDR3 runs to 14 residues. The germline gives CDR1 MNHNS, CDR2 SASEGT. The CDR3 loop reads CASSDPGGYSPLHF. In DNA form, the CDR3 reads TGTGCCAGCAGTGACCCAGGGGGCTATTCACCCCTCCACTTT.

The chain is built from TRBV7-2 and TRBJ2-7; 9 bases map to TRBD1. Per the germline V gene, CDR1 is SGHTA and CDR2 is FQGNSA. Unmatched junction bases numbered 15, after V lost 3 bases and J lost 3 bases. There are 18 residues in the CDR3. CDR3 sequence: CASSFETTGGPLVYEQYF. CDR3 bases: TGTGCCAGCAGCTTCGAAACTACAGGGGGCCCCCTCGTCTACGAGCAGTACTTC.